What follows are 29 T cell receptor beta chains derived from one specimen sequenced in a study of CD8 T cells in ankylosing spondylitis. TCRdb reanalysed the 5' RACE reads using MiXCR and keeps one entry per CDR3 protein. The data hold around 320,000 distinct CDR3 sequences, with roughly 20% observed a single time. The sequenced material came from blood, either unsorted or a sorted T cell fraction (not recorded which). The receptors here all came from a female donor with ankylosing spondylitis or in good health (not recorded which).

This clonotype was recorded a few times. The genes are TRBV10-3 and TRBJ2-1, with a weak D call TRBD2 (6 bases). Germline V gene data show CDR1 as ENHRY and CDR2 as SYGVKD. CDR3 length: 16 residues. Trimming pared 0 bases from V and 1 base from J, leaving 10 bases between. The CDR3 loop reads CAISESSGRSYNEQFF. The DNA of the CDR3 is TGTGCCATCAGTGAGTCTTCGGGGAGGTCCTACAATGAGCAGTTCTTC.

The J gene is TRBJ2-1, the V gene TRBV7-3; 15 bases align to TRBD2. There are 20 residues in the CDR3. Germline V gives CDR1 SGHTA, CDR2 FQGTGA. The V gene end was trimmed by 5 bases and the J gene end by 0 bases; junction bases not matched to a gene: 11. CDR3 region: CASSLRPGLAGGSSYNEQFF. In nucleotides, the CDR3 is TGTGCCAGCAGCCTACGACCGGGACTAGCGGGAGGAAGCTCCTACAATGAGCAGTTCTTC.

The V gene is TRBV25-1, the J gene TRBJ2-7; no firm D call. V was trimmed by 3 bases and J by 1 base, leaving 10 bases between them. This CDR3 has 14 amino acids. Germline CDR1 is MGHDK and CDR2 is SYGVNS. The CDR3 protein is CASSDMLGSYEQYF. CDR3 sequence (DNA): TGTGCCAGCAGTGATATGCTGGGATCCTACGAGCAGTACTTC.

This clonotype was observed a single time. The rearrangement links TRBV5-6 to TRBJ2-1, with TRBD1 identical over 7 bases. The CDR3 is 12 residues long. The ends lost 10 bases at V and 5 bases at J; junction bases unmatched: 6. Germline CDR1 reads SGHDT; CDR2 reads YYEEEE. The DNA of the CDR3 is TGTGCCGCTGGGGGACAGAACAATGAGCAGTTCTTC. Amino acid sequence: CAAGGQNNEQFF. Using reference TRBV5-6 and TRBJ2-1 for the parts outside the CDR3, the full variable domain is DAGVTQSPTHLIKTRGQQVTLRCSPKSGHDTVSWYQQALGQGPQFIFQYYEEEERQRGNFPDRFSGHQFPNYSSELNVNALLLGDSALYLCAAGGQNNEQFFGPGTRLTVL.

CDR3 residues: CSASSQGAEETQYF. CDR3 DNA sequence: TGCAGTGCTAGTTCACAGGGGGCGGAAGAGACCCAGTACTTC. This chain connects TRBV20-1 to TRBJ2-5; 9 positions match TRBD1. Germline V gives CDR1 DFQATT, CDR2 SNEGSKA (reference sequence). Germline trimming cut 3 bases from V and 3 bases from J; bases unmatched to any gene: 5. The CDR3 is 14 residues long.

This clonotype was recorded at least ten times. CDR3 DNA sequence: TGTGCCAGCAGCCAATTAAACGAGCAGTACTTC. Translating it yields CASSQLNEQYF. The V and J genes are TRBV3-1 and TRBJ2-7; D remains unclear. V shed 2 bases and J shed 5 bases, with 4 bases lying between them. This CDR3 region has 11 residues. Per germline, CDR1 LGHDT and CDR2 YNNKEL (reference sequence).

The genes are TRBV29-1 and TRBJ2-2, with D tentatively TRBD2 (7 bases). The CDR3 is made up of 12 amino acids. CDR1 SQVTM and CDR2 ANQGSEA come from the germline V gene. V lost 7 bases to trimming and J lost 6 bases, with 12 bases between them. CDR3 in amino acids: CSGGEGAGELFF. CDR3 sequence (DNA): TGCAGCGGAGGGGAGGGGGCCGGGGAGCTGTTTTTT.

This chain uses TRBV7-3 with TRBJ2-1, with no clear D. Looked up from germline, CDR1 is SGHTA and CDR2 is FQGTGA. CDR3 length: 12 residues. The V gene lost 4 bases and the J gene lost 5 bases, with 6 bases spanning the gap. The CDR3 reads CASSSTDNEQFF. As DNA, the CDR3 is TGTGCCAGCAGCTCTACGGACAATGAGCAGTTCTTC.

This clonotype was found a few times. V and J are TRBV7-2 and TRBJ2-1; the match to TRBD2 covers 10 bases. With V trimmed by 2 bases and J by 7 bases, 5 bases remained unmatched. This CDR3 contains 15 residues. Germline CDR1 reads SGHTA; CDR2 reads FQGNSA. In DNA form, the CDR3 reads TGTGCCAGCAGCTTACTAGCGGGAGTGGGGAATGAGCAGTTCTTC. It specifies CASSLLAGVGNEQFF.

This clonotype has at least ten counts. The chain carries TRBV20-1 and TRBJ2-1, with TRBD2 matching over 8 bases. After removal of 1 base from V and 2 bases from J, the junction contained 10 bases not matched to a gene. In germline, CDR1 is DFQATT, CDR2 SNEGSKA (reference sequence). The CDR3 is 17 residues long. The CDR3 loop reads CSARAARGGRTYNEQFF. Written as DNA, the CDR3 is TGCAGTGCTAGAGCTGCCCGGGGGGGCCGAACCTACAATGAGCAGTTCTTC.

CDR3 coding DNA: TGTGCCAGCAGTGGACAGGGAGGAAACACCATATATTTT. It codes for CASSGQGGNTIYF. V is TRBV6-1 and J is TRBJ1-3; 7 bases are shared with TRBD1. The CDR3 covers 13 residues. Germline CDR1 reads MNHNS; CDR2 reads SASEGT. Germline trimming cut 4 bases from V and 4 bases from J; bases unmatched to any gene: 1.

CDR3 sequence reads: CASSVAGIHEQYF. Here the CDR3 DNA reads TGTGCCAGCAGTGTGGCAGGGATCCACGAGCAGTACTTC. This rearrangement joins TRBV25-1 to TRBJ2-7, with D perhaps TRBD1 (5 bases). The length of the CDR3 is 13 residues. Germline CDR1 is MGHDK and CDR2 is SYGVNS. The germline V and J ends were trimmed by 4 bases and 5 bases, with 12 bases remaining between them.

The chain combines TRBV6-6 with TRBJ1-4, with TRBD1 matching 7 bases. The germline V gene encodes CDR1 MNHNY and CDR2 SVGAGI (reference sequence). V lost 6 bases and J lost 13; bases outside the gene matches: 11. This CDR3 contains 13 residues. CDR3 nucleotides: TGTGCCAGCAGGATTTTGGACAGGTTCGGACTGTTTTTT. Amino acids: CASRILDRFGLFF.

This clonotype was recorded many times. The J gene is TRBJ2-1, the V gene TRBV18; 7 nucleotides align to TRBD2. The CDR3 consists of 15 residues. V was pared by 2 bases and J by 0 bases, with 1 base of the junction left unmatched. CDR1 and CDR2 (germline): KGHSH, LQKENI. The CDR3 DNA is TGTGCCAGCTCACCAAGCGGGAACTCCTACAATGAGCAGTTCTTC. Its translation is CASSPSGNSYNEQFF.

The sample holds a few counts of this clonotype. V gene TRBV7-2 combines with J gene TRBJ1-5; possible D gene TRBD1, 5 bases. Germline-derived CDR1 and CDR2 are SGHTA and FQGNSA. Between the trimmed V and J ends, which lost 3 bases and 4 bases, there was a span of 13 bases. The CDR3 runs to 15 residues. The chain's CDR3 is CASSLGIQGNQPQHF. CDR3 DNA sequence: TGTGCCAGCAGCTTGGGTATTCAGGGAAATCAGCCCCAGCATTTT. The full variable domain, in which reference TRBV7-2 and TRBJ1-5 provide the parts outside the CDR3, is GAGVSQSPSNKVTEKGKDVELRCDPISGHTALYWYRQSLGQGLEFLIYFQGNSAPDKSGLPSDRFSAERTGGSVSTLTIQRTQQEDSAVYLCASSLGIQGNQPQHFGDGTRLSIL.

This clonotype was recorded at least ten times. The rearrangement uses TRBV28 and TRBJ1-1; D is unclear. Germline V gene sequence: CDR1 MDHEN, CDR2 SYDVKM. V was trimmed by 7 bases and J by 4 bases, leaving 10 bases between them. The CDR3 loop spans 12 amino acids. This chain's CDR3 is CASTWRSTEAFF. The CDR3 DNA reads as TGTGCCAGCACTTGGAGAAGCACTGAAGCTTTCTTT.

The chain has TRBV30 and TRBJ1-1, with no clear D. The CDR3 has 13 amino acids. V was shortened by 2 bases and J by 3 bases, with 10 bases between the two germline ends. Germline CDR1 and CDR2: GTSNPN and SVGIG (reference sequence). The CDR3 DNA sequence: TGTGCCTGGAGTCCGGGATATGACACTGAAGCTTTCTTT. Residues: CAWSPGYDTEAFF.

The chain uses TRBV11-3 and TRBJ2-7, with 12 bases aligning to TRBD2. V lost 0 bases, J lost 7 bases, and 4 bases stayed unmatched. Germline V gene sequence: CDR1 SGHNT, CDR2 YENEEA. The CDR3 runs to 15 residues. The CDR3 region has the DNA TGTGCCAGCAGCTTAGACGCGACTAGCGGGAGAGAGCAGTACTTC. It specifies CASSLDATSGREQYF.

This clonotype showed up just a few times. This chain connects TRBV20-1 to TRBJ2-3, with 9 bases matching TRBD2. V shed 5 bases, J shed 4 bases, and the junction held 10 bases outside the gene matches. CDR3 size: 15 residues. Germline CDR1 is DFQATT and CDR2 is SNEGSKA (reference sequence). In nucleotides, the CDR3 is TGCAGTGCTCCGCCCCCTAGCGGGAATCCAGATACGCAGTATTTT. Encoded protein: CSAPPPSGNPDTQYF.

The V and J genes are TRBV29-1 and TRBJ2-1; no firm D call. Germline V CDR1 and CDR2: SQVTM, ANQGSEA. Trimming stripped 4 bases from V and 2 bases from J, with 12 bases between. This CDR3 comprises 14 residues. Here the CDR3 DNA reads TGCAGCGTTGTTGGTGGTAATACCTACAATGAGCAGTTCTTC. This translates into CSVVGGNTYNEQFF.

This clonotype has a handful of counts. This chain uses TRBV20-1 with TRBJ2-7, with TRBD2 as a possible D gene (5 bases). In germline, CDR1 is DFQATT, CDR2 SNEGSKA (reference sequence). The germline V and J ends were trimmed by 6 bases and 6 bases, with 18 bases remaining between them. This CDR3 contains 13 residues. The CDR3 DNA is TGCAGTGCCTACACCGGGATCAGCGGCGAGCAGTACTTC. Its translation is CSAYTGISGEQYF.

This clonotype appeared a few times. CDR3 in amino acids: CASSLGGRQFF. CDR3 bases: TGTGCCAGCAGCCTGGGGGGACGGCAGTTCTTC. The chain has TRBV14 and TRBJ2-1, with D perhaps matching TRBD2 (6 bases). CDR3 length: 11 residues. Between the trimmed V and J ends, which lost 4 bases and 12 bases, there was a span of 10 bases. The germline V gene has CDR1 SGHDN and CDR2 FVKESK. The whole variable domain, remainder taken from reference TRBV14 and TRBJ2-1, is EAGVTQFPSHSVIEKGQTVTLRCDPISGHDNLYWYRRVMGKEIKFLLHFVKESKQDESGMPNNRFLAERTGGTYSTLKVQPAELEDSGVYFCASSLGGRQFFGPGTRLTVL.

A few counts support this clonotype. V is TRBV7-8 and J is TRBJ2-5, with 8 nucleotides matching TRBD1. V lost 5 bases to trimming and J lost 1 base; unmatched junction nucleotides: 3. The CDR3 runs to 14 residues. CDR1 is SGHVS and CDR2 is FQNEAQ in the germline V gene. Here the CDR3 reads CASSPGQGQETQYF. CDR3 in DNA: TGTGCCAGCAGCCCCGGACAGGGCCAAGAGACCCAGTACTTC.

Points on this clonotype: Mismatch with germline at one junction end may stem from a read error. The chain recombines TRBV20-1 with TRBJ2-3; 11 nucleotides line up with TRBD2. Germline-derived CDR1 and CDR2 are DFQATT and SNEGSKA (reference sequence). CDR3 length equals 15 residues. The CDR3 spells CSARKLAGEPDKQYF. The CDR3 DNA reads TGCAGTGCTAGAAAACTAGCGGGAGAACCTGATAAGCAGTATTTT.

A few counts support this clonotype. The chain links TRBV25-1 to TRBJ2-1; D is uncertain. Between the trimmed V and J ends, which lost 3 bases and 0 bases, there was a span of 12 bases. CDR1 and CDR2 (germline): MGHDK, SYGVNS. The CDR3 loop spans 16 amino acids. CDR3 coding DNA: TGTGCCAGCAGTGACCCGATTTCAAGCTCCTACAATGAGCAGTTCTTC. It codes for CASSDPISSSYNEQFF.

This clonotype was observed a handful of times. The chain has TRBV27 and TRBJ1-1; 8 bases are a match to TRBD1. Losses at the gene ends were 6 bases for V and 5 bases for J; bases not matched to a gene: 8. The CDR3 covers 14 residues. From germline, CDR1 is MNHEY and CDR2 SMNVEV (reference sequence). The CDR3 DNA reads TGTGCCAGCAGGCACAGGGGGTTAGGGACTGAAGCTTTCTTT. It translates to CASRHRGLGTEAFF.

This clonotype has only a few counts. The chain carries TRBV28 and TRBJ2-3; D gene unclear. Germline CDR1 and CDR2: MDHEN and SYDVKM. This CDR3 has 14 amino acids. The ends were cut back, 6 bases at V and 2 bases at J, with 12 bases in the middle. The CDR3 region is CASRSSPNTDTQYF. The CDR3 bases are TGTGCCAGCAGGAGCTCCCCCAACACAGATACGCAGTATTTT.

This chain joins TRBV5-1 and TRBJ2-7; 7 positions match TRBD1. With 4 bases clipped from V and 2 bases from J, the junction kept 6 bases outside the gene matches. The CDR3 spans 14 residues. CDR1 SGHRS and CDR2 YFSETQ come from the germline V gene. CDR3 sequence: CASSPGDSPYEQYF. The CDR3, as DNA: TGCGCCAGCAGCCCAGGGGACAGCCCCTACGAGCAGTACTTC.

V and J are TRBV12-3 or TRBV12-4 and TRBJ2-2; D might be TRBD2 (6 bases). CDR3 length: 15 residues. V lost 6 bases to trimming and J lost 7 bases, with 18 bases between them. The CDR3 DNA follows: TGTGCCAGCAGCTCATGGGGGAGGCAGGGCGGGGAGCTGTTTTTT. It specifies CASSSWGRQGGELFF.